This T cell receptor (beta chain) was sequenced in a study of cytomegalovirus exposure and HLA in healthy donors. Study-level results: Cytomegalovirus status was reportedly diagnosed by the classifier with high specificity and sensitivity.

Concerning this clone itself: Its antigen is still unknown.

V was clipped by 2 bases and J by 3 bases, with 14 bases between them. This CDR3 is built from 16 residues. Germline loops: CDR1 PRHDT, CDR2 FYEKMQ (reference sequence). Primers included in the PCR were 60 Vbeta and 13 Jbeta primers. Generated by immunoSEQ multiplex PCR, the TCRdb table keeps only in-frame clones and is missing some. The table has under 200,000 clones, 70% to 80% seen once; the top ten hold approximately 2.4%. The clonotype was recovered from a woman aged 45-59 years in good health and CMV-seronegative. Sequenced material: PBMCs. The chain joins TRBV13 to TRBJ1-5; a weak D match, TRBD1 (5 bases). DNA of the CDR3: TGTGCCAGCAGCTTAAACACCCCAGGGCTCAATCAGCCCCAGCATTTT. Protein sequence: CASSLNTPGLNQPQHF.